The clone carrying this TCR beta chain was observed many times. Its antigen is currently unknown. This entry is derived from a study of neurological immune-mediated disorders. Points from the study as a whole: On phylogenetic grouping, the repertoires of 18 of 34 multiple sclerosis patients fell within one related-CDR3 cluster, constituting a possible signature.

TCRdb used MiXCR to reprocess the 5' RACE reads, holding one entry per CDR3 protein. The sample includes about 48,000 distinct CDR3 sequences, around 2% of them seen just once. The sequencing input was PBMCs. The clonotype was recovered from a middle-aged woman with multiple sclerosis.

CDR3 DNA sequence: TGTGCCACCAGTAGCTACTCTAGCGGGGGGCCGCATGAGCAGTTCTTC. Its protein is CATSSYSSGGPHEQFF. The chain couples TRBV24-1 to TRBJ2-1, with TRBD2 matching 11 bases. V trimming: 6 bases; J trimming: 8 bases; junction bases outside the gene matches: 11. Germline-derived CDR1 and CDR2 are KGHDR and SFDVKD. The CDR3 has 16 amino acids.